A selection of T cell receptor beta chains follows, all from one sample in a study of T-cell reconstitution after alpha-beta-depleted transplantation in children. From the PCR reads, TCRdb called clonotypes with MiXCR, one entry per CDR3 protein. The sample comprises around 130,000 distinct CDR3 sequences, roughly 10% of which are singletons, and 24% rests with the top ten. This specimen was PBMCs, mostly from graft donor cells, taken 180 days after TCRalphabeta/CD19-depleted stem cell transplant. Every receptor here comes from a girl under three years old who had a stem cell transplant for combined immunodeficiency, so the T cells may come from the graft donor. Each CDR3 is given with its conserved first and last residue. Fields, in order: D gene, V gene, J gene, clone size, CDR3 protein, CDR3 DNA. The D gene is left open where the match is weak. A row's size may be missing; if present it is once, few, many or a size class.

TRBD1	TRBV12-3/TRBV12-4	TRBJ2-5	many	CASSPRQGRGETQYF	TGTGCCAGCAGTCCGCGACAGGGGAGAGGAGAGACCCAGTACTTC
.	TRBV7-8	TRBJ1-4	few	CASSSATGIAKLFF	TGTGCCAGCAGCTCCGCCACAGGGATCGCAAAACTGTTTTTT
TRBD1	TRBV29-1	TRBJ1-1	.	CSVEAGGLEAFF	TGCAGCGTTGAGGCAGGGGGCCTTGAAGCTTTCTTT
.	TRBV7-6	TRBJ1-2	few	CASKIRSGGYTF	TGTGCCAGCAAGATCCGGAGTGGTGGCTACACCTTC
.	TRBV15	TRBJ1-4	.	CATSRVRDDAFGEKLFF	TGTGCCACCAGCAGAGTCCGGGACGATGCTTTCGGTGAAAAACTGTTTTTT
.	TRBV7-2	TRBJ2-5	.	CASSPGGRAPETQYF	TGTGCCAGCAGCCCTGGGGGGCGAGCTCCAGAGACCCAGTACTTC
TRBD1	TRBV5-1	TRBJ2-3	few	CASSGLDRGPDTDTQYF	TGCGCCAGCAGCGGGTTGGACAGGGGGCCTGACACAGATACGCAGTATTTT
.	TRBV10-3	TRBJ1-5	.	CAISEEGRGNQPQHF	TGTGCCATCAGTGAAGAGGGTAGGGGCAATCAGCCCCAGCATTTT
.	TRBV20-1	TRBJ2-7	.	CSAIRPGKGYEQYF	TGCAGTGCTATTCGTCCGGGTAAGGGCTACGAGCAGTACTTC
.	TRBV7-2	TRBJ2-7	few	CASSREDRSYEQYF	TGTGCCAGCAGCCGAGAAGACCGTTCCTACGAGCAGTACTTC
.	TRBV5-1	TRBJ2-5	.	CASSLARRLQETQYF	TGCGCCAGCAGCTTGGCCCGGCGGCTCCAAGAGACCCAGTACTTC
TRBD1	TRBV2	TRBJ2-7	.	CASIDRGRIEQYF	TGTGCCAGCATTGACAGGGGGCGAATCGAGCAGTACTTC
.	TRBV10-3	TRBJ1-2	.	CAISESRSGYGYTF	TGTGCCATCAGTGAGTCGAGGTCAGGCTATGGCTACACCTTC
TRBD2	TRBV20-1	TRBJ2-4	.	CSASPATSAKNSQYF	TGCAGTGCTAGTCCCGCGACTAGCGCCAAAAACAGTCAGTACTTC
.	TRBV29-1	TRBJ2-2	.	CSVTDRPNTGELFF	TGCAGCGTTACGGACAGACCCAACACCGGGGAGCTGTTTTTT
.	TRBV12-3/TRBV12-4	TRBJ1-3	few	CASTRQSGNTIYF	TGTGCCAGCACCCGACAGTCTGGAAACACCATATATTTT
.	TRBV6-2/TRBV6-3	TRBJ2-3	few	CASSYVVALGTDTQYF	TGTGCCAGCAGTTACGTCGTGGCCCTTGGCACAGATACGCAGTATTTT
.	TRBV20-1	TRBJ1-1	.	CSARDSENTEAFF	TGCAGTGCTAGAGATTCGGAGAACACTGAAGCTTTCTTT
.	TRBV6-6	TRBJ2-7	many	CASSYSGSYEQYF	TGTGCCAGCAGTTACTCAGGTTCCTACGAGCAGTACTTC
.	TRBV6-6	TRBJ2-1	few	CASSYTPYNEQFF	TGTGCCAGCAGTTATACCCCTTACAATGAGCAGTTCTTC
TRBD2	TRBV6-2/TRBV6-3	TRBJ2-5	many	CASSYGEPGGEETQYF	TGTGCCAGCAGTTATGGAGAACCGGGGGGGGAAGAGACCCAGTACTTC
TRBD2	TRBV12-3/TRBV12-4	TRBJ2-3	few	CASTLIRGGGDTQYF	TGTGCCAGCACCTTAATAAGGGGCGGGGGAGATACGCAGTATTTT
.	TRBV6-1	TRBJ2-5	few	CASSRSAQETQYF	TGTGCCAGCAGTAGGTCGGCCCAAGAGACCCAGTACTTC
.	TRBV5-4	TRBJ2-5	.	CASSLRTTQETQYF	TGTGCCAGCAGCTTGCGGACAACCCAAGAGACCCAGTACTTC
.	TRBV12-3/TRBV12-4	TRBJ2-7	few	CASSYDLDYEQYF	TGTGCCAGCAGTTACGACTTAGACTACGAGCAGTACTTC
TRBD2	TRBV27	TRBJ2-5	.	CASSFGGVPVAGVMETQYF	TGTGCCAGCAGTTTTGGGGGCGTCCCCGTAGCGGGAGTTATGGAGACCCAGTACTTC
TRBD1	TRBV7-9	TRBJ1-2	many	CASGRGNNYGYTF	TGTGCCAGCGGCAGGGGGAACAACTATGGCTACACCTTC
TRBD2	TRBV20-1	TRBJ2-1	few	CSAKKPGLEGNEQFF	TGCAGTGCAAAAAAACCGGGACTAGAGGGCAATGAGCAGTTCTTC
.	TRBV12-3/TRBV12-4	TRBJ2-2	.	CASSPGTSRPTGELFF	TGTGCCAGCAGTCCAGGGACTTCACGTCCCACCGGGGAGCTGTTTTTT
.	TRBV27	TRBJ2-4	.	CASRFLQTLTKNIQYF	TGTGCCAGCAGGTTTCTCCAGACTCTAACCAAAAACATTCAGTACTTC
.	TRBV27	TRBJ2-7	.	CASSLSGQGSYEQYF	TGTGCCAGCAGTTTAAGCGGGCAGGGATCCTACGAGCAGTACTTC
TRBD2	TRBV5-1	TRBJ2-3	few	CASSGGTSGGTQYF	TGCGCCAGCAGCGGCGGCACGAGCGGGGGTACGCAGTATTTT
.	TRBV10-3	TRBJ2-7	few	CAISGGLSSYEQYF	TGTGCCATCAGTGGCGGGCTTTCCTCCTACGAGCAGTACTTC
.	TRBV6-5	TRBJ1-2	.	CASRPTGNYGYTF	TGTGCCAGCAGACCGACAGGCAACTATGGCTACACCTTC
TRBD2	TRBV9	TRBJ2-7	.	CASSVALAGGLGEQYF	TGTGCCAGCAGCGTAGCTCTAGCGGGAGGGCTGGGCGAGCAGTACTTC
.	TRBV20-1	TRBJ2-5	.	CSATPGAQETQYF	TGCAGTGCTACCCCGGGGGCCCAAGAGACCCAGTACTTC
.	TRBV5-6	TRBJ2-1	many	CASSRTINNEQFF	TGTGCCAGCAGCCGGACCATAAACAATGAGCAGTTCTTC
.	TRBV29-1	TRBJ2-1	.	CSVEGGPRGEQFF	TGCAGCGTTGAGGGGGGACCGCGTGGTGAGCAGTTCTTC
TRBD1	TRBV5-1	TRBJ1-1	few	CASSPRTGENTEAFF	TGCGCCAGCAGCCCAAGGACAGGGGAGAACACTGAAGCTTTCTTT
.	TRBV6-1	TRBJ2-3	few	CASRPLQGLQTDTQYF	TGTGCCAGCAGACCCCTACAGGGTTTGCAGACAGATACGCAGTATTTT